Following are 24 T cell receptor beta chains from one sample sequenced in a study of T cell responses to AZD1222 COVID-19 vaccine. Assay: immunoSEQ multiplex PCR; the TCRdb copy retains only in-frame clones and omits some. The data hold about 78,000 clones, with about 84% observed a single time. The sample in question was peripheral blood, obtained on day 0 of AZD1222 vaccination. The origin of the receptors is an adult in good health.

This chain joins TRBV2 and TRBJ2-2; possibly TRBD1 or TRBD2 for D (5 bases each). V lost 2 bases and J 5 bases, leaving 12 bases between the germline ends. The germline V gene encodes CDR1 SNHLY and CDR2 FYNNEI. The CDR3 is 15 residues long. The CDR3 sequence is CASSEFGRETGELFF. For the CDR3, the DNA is TGTGCCAGCAGTGAATTTGGCAGGGAGACCGGGGAGCTGTTTTTT.

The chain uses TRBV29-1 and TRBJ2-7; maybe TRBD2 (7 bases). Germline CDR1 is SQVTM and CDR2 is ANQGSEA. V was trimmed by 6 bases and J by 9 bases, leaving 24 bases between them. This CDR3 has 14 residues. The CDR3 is CSVKSQEGGGRQYF. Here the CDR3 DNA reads TGCAGCGTCAAGTCGCAGGAAGGGGGGGGACGGCAGTACTTC.

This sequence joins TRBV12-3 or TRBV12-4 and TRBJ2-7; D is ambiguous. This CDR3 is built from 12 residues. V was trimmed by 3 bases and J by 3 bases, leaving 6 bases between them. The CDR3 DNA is TGTGCCAGCAGTTTTGTTAGCTACGAGCAGTACTTC. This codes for CASSFVSYEQYF.

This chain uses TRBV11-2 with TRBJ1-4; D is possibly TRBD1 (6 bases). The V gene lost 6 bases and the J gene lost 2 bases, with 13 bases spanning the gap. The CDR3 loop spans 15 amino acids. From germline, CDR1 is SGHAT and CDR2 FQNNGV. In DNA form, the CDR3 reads TGTGCCAGCAGTCTAGGACAGAAGACTAATGAAAAACTGTTTTTT. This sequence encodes CASSLGQKTNEKLFF.

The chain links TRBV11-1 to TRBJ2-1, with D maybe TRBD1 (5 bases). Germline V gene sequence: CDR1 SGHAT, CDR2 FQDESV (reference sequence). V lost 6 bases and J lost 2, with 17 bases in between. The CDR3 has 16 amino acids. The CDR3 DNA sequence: TGTGCCAGCAGTTCCACCAGGACACCGACCTACAATGAGCAGTTCTTC. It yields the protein CASSSTRTPTYNEQFF. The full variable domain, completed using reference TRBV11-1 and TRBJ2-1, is EAEVAQSPRYKITEKSQAVAFWCDPISGHATLYWYRQILGQGPELLVQFQDESVVDDSQLPKDRFSAERLKGVDSTLKIQPAELGDSAMYLCASSSTRTPTYNEQFFGPGTRLTVL.

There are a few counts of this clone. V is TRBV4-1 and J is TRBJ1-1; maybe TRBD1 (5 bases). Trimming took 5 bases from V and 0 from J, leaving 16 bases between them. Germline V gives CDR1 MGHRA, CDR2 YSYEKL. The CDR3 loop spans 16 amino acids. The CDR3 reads CASSFGTRDVNTEAFF. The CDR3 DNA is TGCGCCAGCAGCTTCGGGACCCGGGACGTGAACACTGAAGCTTTCTTT.

The CDR3 nucleotides are TGCGCCAGCAGCCAAGAAGCGGGGCCCTACGAGCAGTACTTC. Protein sequence: CASSQEAGPYEQYF. The chain couples TRBV4-3 to TRBJ2-7; 7 positions agree with TRBD2. The germline gives CDR1 LGHNA, CDR2 YSLEER. This CDR3 comprises 14 residues. After removal of 0 bases from V and 2 bases from J, the junction contained 1 base not matched to a gene.

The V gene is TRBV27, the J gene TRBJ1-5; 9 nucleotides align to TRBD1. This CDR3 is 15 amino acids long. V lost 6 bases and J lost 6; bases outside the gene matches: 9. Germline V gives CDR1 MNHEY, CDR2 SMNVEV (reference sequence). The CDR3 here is CASSLRQGGSQPQHF. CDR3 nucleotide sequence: TGTGCCAGCAGCCTGAGACAGGGGGGTAGTCAGCCCCAGCATTTT.

The CDR3 DNA follows: TGCGCCAGCAGCCAAGATCAGATGAACACTGAAGCTTTCTTT. Translation gives CASSQDQMNTEAFF. The chain recombines TRBV4-3 with TRBJ1-1; the D is unclear. This CDR3 spans 14 amino acids. The germline V gene has CDR1 LGHNA and CDR2 YSLEER. Deletions cut 0 bases from V and 0 bases from J, with 5 bases between.

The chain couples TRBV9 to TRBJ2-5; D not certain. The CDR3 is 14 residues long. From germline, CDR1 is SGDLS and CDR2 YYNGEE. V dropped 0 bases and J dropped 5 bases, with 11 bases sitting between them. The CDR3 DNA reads TGTGCCAGCAGCGTAGAGTCCCATTCCGAGACCCAGTACTTC. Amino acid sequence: CASSVESHSETQYF. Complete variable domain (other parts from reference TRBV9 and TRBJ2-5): DSGVTQTPKHLITATGQRVTLRCSPRSGDLSVYWYQQSLDQGLQFLIQYYNGEERAKGNILERFSAQQFPDLHSELNLSSLELGDSALYFCASSVESHSETQYFGPGTRLLVL.

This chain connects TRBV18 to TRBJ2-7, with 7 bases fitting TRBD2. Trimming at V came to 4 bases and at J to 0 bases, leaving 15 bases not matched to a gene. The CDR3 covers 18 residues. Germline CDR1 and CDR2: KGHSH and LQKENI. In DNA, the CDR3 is TGTGCCAGCTCACTGGGGCCCACTAGCGCGGAGTTCTCCTACGAGCAGTACTTC. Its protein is CASSLGPTSAEFSYEQYF.

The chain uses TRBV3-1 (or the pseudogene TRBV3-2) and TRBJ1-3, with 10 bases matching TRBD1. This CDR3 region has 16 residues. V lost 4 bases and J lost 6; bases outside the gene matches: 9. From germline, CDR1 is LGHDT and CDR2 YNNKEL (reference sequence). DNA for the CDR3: TGTGCCAGCAGCCTCCGGGACAGGGGTCTAGAAAACACCATATATTTT. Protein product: CASSLRDRGLENTIYF.

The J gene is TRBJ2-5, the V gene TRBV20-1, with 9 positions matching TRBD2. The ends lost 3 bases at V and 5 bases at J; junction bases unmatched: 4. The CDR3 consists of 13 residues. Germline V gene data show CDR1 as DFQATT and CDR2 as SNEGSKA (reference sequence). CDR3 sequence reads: CSASGTSRETQYF. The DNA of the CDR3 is TGCAGTGCTAGTGGGACTAGCAGGGAGACCCAGTACTTC.

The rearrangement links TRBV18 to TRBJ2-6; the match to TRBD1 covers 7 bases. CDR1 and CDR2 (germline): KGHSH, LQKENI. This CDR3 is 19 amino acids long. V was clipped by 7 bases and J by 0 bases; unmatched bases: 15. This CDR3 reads CASYSEPGQTNSGANVLTF. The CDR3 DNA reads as TGTGCCAGCTACTCAGAACCGGGACAGACTAACTCTGGGGCCAACGTCCTGACTTTC.

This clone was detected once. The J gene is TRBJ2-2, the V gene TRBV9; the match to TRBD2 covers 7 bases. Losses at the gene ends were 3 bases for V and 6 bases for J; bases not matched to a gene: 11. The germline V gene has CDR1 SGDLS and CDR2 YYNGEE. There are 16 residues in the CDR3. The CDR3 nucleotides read TGTGCCAGCAGCGCCCGACGGACTAGTTCGGCCGGGGAGCTGTTTTTT. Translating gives CASSARRTSSAGELFF. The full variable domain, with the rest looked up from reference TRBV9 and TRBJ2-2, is DSGVTQTPKHLITATGQRVTLRCSPRSGDLSVYWYQQSLDQGLQFLIQYYNGEERAKGNILERFSAQQFPDLHSELNLSSLELGDSALYFCASSARRTSSAGELFFGEGSRLTVL.

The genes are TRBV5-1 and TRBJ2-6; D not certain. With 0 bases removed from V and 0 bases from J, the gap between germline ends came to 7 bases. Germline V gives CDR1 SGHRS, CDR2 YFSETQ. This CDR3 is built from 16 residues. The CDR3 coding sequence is TGCGCCAGCAGCTTGGACAGAATCTCTGGGGCCAACGTCCTGACTTTC. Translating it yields CASSLDRISGANVLTF.

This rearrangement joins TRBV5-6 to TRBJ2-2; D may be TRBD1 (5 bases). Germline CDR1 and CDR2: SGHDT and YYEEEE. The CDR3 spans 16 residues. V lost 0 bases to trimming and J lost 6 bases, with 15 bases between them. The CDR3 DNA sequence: TGTGCCAGCAGCTTGGGAACCAGGGCCCACGCCGGGGAGCTGTTTTTT. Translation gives CASSLGTRAHAGELFF.

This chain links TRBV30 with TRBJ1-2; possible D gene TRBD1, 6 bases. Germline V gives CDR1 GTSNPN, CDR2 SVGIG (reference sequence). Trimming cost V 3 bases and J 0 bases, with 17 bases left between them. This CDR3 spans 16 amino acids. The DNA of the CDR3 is TGTGCCTGGAGCGATTTACCCGGGACAACTAACTATGGCTACACCTTC. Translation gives CAWSDLPGTTNYGYTF. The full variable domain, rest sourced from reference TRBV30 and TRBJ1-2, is SQTIHQWPATLVQPVGSPLSLECTVEGTSNPNLYWYRQAAGRGLQLLFYSVGIGQISSEVPQNLSASRPQDRQFILSSKKLLLSDSGFYLCAWSDLPGTTNYGYTFGSGTRLTVV.

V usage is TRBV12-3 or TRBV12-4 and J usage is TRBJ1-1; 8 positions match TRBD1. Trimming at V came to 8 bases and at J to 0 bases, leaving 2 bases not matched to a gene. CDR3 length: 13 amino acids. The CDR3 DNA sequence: TGTGCCAGCTGGACAGGGCTGAACACTGAAGCTTTCTTT. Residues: CASWTGLNTEAFF.

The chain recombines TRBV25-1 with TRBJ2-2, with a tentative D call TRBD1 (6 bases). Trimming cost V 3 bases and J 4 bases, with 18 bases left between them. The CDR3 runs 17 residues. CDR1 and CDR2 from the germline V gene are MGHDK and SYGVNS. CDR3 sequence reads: CASSESRDKGSTGELFF. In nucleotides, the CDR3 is TGTGCCAGCAGTGAGTCCCGGGACAAGGGCTCCACCGGGGAGCTGTTTTTT.

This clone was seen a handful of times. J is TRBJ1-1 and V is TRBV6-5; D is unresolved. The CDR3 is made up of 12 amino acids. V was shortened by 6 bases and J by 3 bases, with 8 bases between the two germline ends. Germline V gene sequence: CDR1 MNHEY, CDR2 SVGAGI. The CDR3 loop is CASRTVHTEAFF. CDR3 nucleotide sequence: TGTGCCAGCAGGACGGTTCACACTGAAGCTTTCTTT.

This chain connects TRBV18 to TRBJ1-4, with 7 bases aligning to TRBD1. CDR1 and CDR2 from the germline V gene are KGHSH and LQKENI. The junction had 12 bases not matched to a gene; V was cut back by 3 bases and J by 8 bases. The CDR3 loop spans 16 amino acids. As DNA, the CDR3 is TGTGCCAGCTCACCCAGACAGGGCCCGAGGGAAGAAAAACTGTTTTTT. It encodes CASSPRQGPREEKLFF.

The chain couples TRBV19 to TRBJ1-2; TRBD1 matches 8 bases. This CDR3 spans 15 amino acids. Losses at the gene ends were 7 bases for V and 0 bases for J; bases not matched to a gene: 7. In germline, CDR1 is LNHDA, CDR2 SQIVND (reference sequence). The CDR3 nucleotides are TGTGCCAGTACTCAAGGGACAGGAGCTAACTATGGCTACACCTTC. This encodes CASTQGTGANYGYTF.

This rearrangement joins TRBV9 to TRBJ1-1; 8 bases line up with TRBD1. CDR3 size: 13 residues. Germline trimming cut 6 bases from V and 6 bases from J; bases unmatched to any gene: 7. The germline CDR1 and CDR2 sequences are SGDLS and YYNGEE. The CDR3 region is CASIGQGSAEAFF. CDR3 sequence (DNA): TGTGCCAGCATCGGACAGGGCTCGGCTGAAGCTTTCTTT.